These 32 T cell receptor beta chains share one sample of origin, sequenced in a study of CD8+ T cells in alopecia areata. RNA extraction was followed by reverse transcription into cDNA, which acted as the sequencing template. Profiled with immunoSEQ multiplex PCR; TCRdb holds only in-frame clones, not every one. The sample lists about 220,000 clones, more than 45% seen once, with roughly 1.5% in the top ten. Treatment: oral pan-JAK inhibitor, 5-10 mg twice daily. Sample: CD4+ T cells sorted from blood, taken at week 4, from a patient treated with tofacitinib. The receptors were sampled from a human donor with alopecia areata.

This chain links TRBV15 with TRBJ2-3, with 8 nucleotides matching TRBD2. After removal of 3 bases from V and 3 bases from J, the junction contained 8 bases not matched to a gene. CDR1 and CDR2 from the germline V gene are LNHNV and YYDKDF (reference sequence). CDR3 length equals 16 residues. CDR3 coding DNA: TGTGCCACCAGCAGGCGGGGGGAGAGGAGTACAGATACGCAGTATTTT. This gives the protein CATSRRGERSTDTQYF.

This chain links TRBV5-6 with TRBJ2-2; the D gene is possibly TRBD1 (6 bases). The V gene lost 2 bases and the J gene lost 1 base, with 9 bases spanning the gap. CDR3 length equals 15 residues. The germline CDR1 and CDR2 sequences are SGHDT and YYEEEE. This CDR3 reads CASSLGQLNTGELFF. The CDR3 nucleotides are TGTGCCAGCAGCTTAGGACAGTTGAACACCGGGGAGCTGTTTTTT.

This clone was recorded only once. The V and J genes are TRBV25-1 and TRBJ2-1; D unclear. Trimming pared 8 bases from V and 2 bases from J, leaving 16 bases between. CDR1 MGHDK and CDR2 SYGVNS come from the germline V gene. The length of the CDR3 is 15 residues. CDR3 coding DNA: TGTGCCAGCGACGGTACGAACAGAGCCTACAATGAGCAGTTCTTC. This translates into CASDGTNRAYNEQFF.

The V gene is TRBV5-4, the J gene TRBJ2-3; D unclear. There are 11 residues in the CDR3. Germline CDR1 is SGHNT and CDR2 is YYREEE (reference sequence). V gave up 4 bases and J gave up 6 bases, with 6 bases separating them. The CDR3 DNA is TGTGCCAGCAGCAGTCGGGATACGCAGTATTTT. It translates to CASSSRDTQYF.

This CDR3 is CASSFFDREETQYF. The CDR3 DNA follows: TGTGCCAGCAGCTTTTTCGACAGGGAAGAGACCCAGTACTTC. The genes are TRBV5-6 and TRBJ2-5; 7 bases agree with TRBD1. The V segment lost 2 bases and the J segment 3 bases; nucleotides outside the gene matches: 4. Germline CDR1 and CDR2: SGHDT and YYEEEE. The CDR3 loop spans 14 amino acids.

The chain employs TRBV29-1 and TRBJ1-5; D call uncertain. V lost 5 bases and J 3 bases, leaving 11 bases between the germline ends. There are 13 residues in the CDR3. CDR1 SQVTM and CDR2 ANQGSEA come from the germline V gene. Here the CDR3 DNA reads TGCAGCGTTCAAGGGCAGATCAATCAGCCCCAGCATTTT. This codes for CSVQGQINQPQHF. Using reference TRBV29-1 and TRBJ1-5 for the parts outside the CDR3, the full variable domain is SAVISQKPSRDICQRGTSLTIQCQVDSQVTMMFWYRQQPGQSLTLIATANQGSEATYESGFVIDKFPISRPNLTFSTLTVSNMSPEDSSIYLCSVQGQINQPQHFGDGTRLSIL.

The V and J genes are TRBV7-8 and TRBJ1-1; D might be TRBD1 (5 bases). V was clipped by 5 bases and J by 0 bases, with 19 bases between them. The CDR3 loop spans 17 amino acids. Looked up from germline, CDR1 is SGHVS and CDR2 is FQNEAQ. CDR3 in amino acids: CASSPRGLISLNTEAFF. CDR3 nucleotides: TGTGCCAGCAGCCCTAGGGGACTCATAAGTCTGAACACTGAAGCTTTCTTT.

This rearrangement joins TRBV2 to TRBJ2-7; weak D call: TRBD2 (6 bases). Germline V gives CDR1 SNHLY, CDR2 FYNNEI. The CDR3 is 14 residues long. V dropped 10 bases and J dropped 2 bases, with 18 bases sitting between them. The CDR3: CATLTSRTTYEQYF. In DNA form, the CDR3 reads TGTGCCACCCTGACTAGTCGAACTACCTACGAGCAGTACTTC.

This clone has only a few counts. This chain connects TRBV29-1 to TRBJ2-3; 7 nucleotides line up with TRBD2. J gave up 0 bases and V 6 bases, and 12 bases lay outside the gene matches. This CDR3 comprises 16 residues. In germline, CDR1 is SQVTM, CDR2 ANQGSEA. CDR3 loop: CSVMGGSSPSTDTQYF. The CDR3 nucleotides read TGCAGCGTCATGGGGGGGTCTAGCCCTAGCACAGATACGCAGTATTTT.

The J gene is TRBJ2-5, the V gene TRBV25-1, with D uncertain. V was pared by 3 bases and J by 5 bases, with 13 bases between. The CDR3 consists of 14 residues. Germline-derived CDR1 and CDR2 are MGHDK and SYGVNS. DNA for the CDR3: TGTGCCAGCAGTGAGGCGGCCATTCCGGAGACCCAGTACTTC. Translating it yields CASSEAAIPETQYF.

The J gene is TRBJ1-2, the V gene TRBV4-3; D may be TRBD1 (5 bases). The CDR3 contains 16 residues. CDR1 and CDR2 from the germline V gene are LGHNA and YSLEER. V was clipped by 0 bases and J by 4 bases, with 15 bases between them. The CDR3 loop is CASSQDTGRGIYGYTF. The CDR3 DNA reads as TGCGCCAGCAGCCAAGACACTGGTCGGGGGATCTATGGCTACACCTTC.

The V gene is TRBV15, the J gene TRBJ2-5; 9 bases are shared with TRBD1. V shed 4 bases and J 7 bases; nucleotides not matched to a gene: 7. CDR3 length equals 14 residues. Germline V gene data show CDR1 as LNHNV and CDR2 as YYDKDF (reference sequence). The CDR3 region has the DNA TGTGCCACCAGCATAAACAGGGGGCTTGGGACCCAGTACTTC. Residues: CATSINRGLGTQYF.

The rearrangement links TRBV7-2 to TRBJ1-2; unclear D gene. Germline CDR1 SGHTA, CDR2 FQGNSA. This CDR3 region has 14 residues. With 1 base removed from V and 0 bases from J, the gap between germline ends came to 6 bases. CDR3 sequence reads: CASSLGQTNYGYTF. For the CDR3, the DNA is TGTGCCAGCAGCTTAGGGCAGACTAACTATGGCTACACCTTC.

The rearrangement uses TRBV7-9 and TRBJ2-3, with TRBD1 as a possible D gene (6 bases). The V end lost 5 bases, the J end lost 2 bases, and 11 bases lay between the germline ends. Germline V gives CDR1 SEHNR, CDR2 FQNEAQ (reference sequence). The length of the CDR3 is 14 residues. CDR3 amino acids: CASSPGQYTDTQYF. The CDR3 bases are TGTGCCAGCAGCCCCGGACAGTACACAGATACGCAGTATTTT.

There are a few counts of this clone. The same CDR3 can be traced to other DNA sequences in this sample. V is TRBV9 and J is TRBJ2-2; maybe TRBD1 (5 bases). The CDR3 runs to 14 residues. V lost 2 bases to trimming and J lost 1 base, with 6 bases between them. Germline-derived CDR1 and CDR2 are SGDLS and YYNGEE. The chain's CDR3 is CASSVTGNTGELFF. In DNA, the CDR3 is TGTGCCAGCAGCGTTACAGGGAACACCGGGGAGCTGTTTTTT. The full variable domain, its missing parts supplied by reference TRBV9 and TRBJ2-2, is DSGVTQTPKHLITATGQRVTLRCSPRSGDLSVYWYQQSLDQGLQFLIQYYNGEERAKGNILERFSAQQFPDLHSELNLSSLELGDSALYFCASSVTGNTGELFFGEGSRLTVL.

This clone appeared a few times. Other DNA sequences from this sample encode an identical CDR3 as well. In DNA, the CDR3 is TGCAGCGCGGAGAACACTGAAGCTTTCTTT. Encoded protein: CSAENTEAFF. The chain joins TRBV29-1 to TRBJ1-1; D call uncertain. Germline-derived CDR1 and CDR2 are SQVTM and ANQGSEA. This CDR3 is built from 10 residues. V lost 7 bases and J 1 base, leaving 4 bases between the germline ends.

V gene TRBV5-1 combines with J gene TRBJ2-5; no clear D. Between the trimmed V and J ends, which lost 0 bases and 5 bases, there was a span of 8 bases. Germline CDR1 is SGHRS and CDR2 is YFSETQ. This CDR3 has 13 residues. The CDR3, as DNA: TGCGCCAGCAGCTTGGACACTATGGAGACCCAGTACTTC. It codes for CASSLDTMETQYF.

This chain uses TRBV7-6 with TRBJ2-5, with TRBD2 matching over 15 bases. There are 16 residues in the CDR3. CDR1 SGHVS and CDR2 FNYEAQ come from the germline V gene. Unmatched junction bases numbered 11, after V lost 4 bases and J lost 11 bases. The CDR3 DNA is TGTGCCAGCAGCTCGGCCGGGACTAGCGGGGGGACGAAGCAGTACTTC. The encoded protein is CASSSAGTSGGTKQYF.

V and J are TRBV11-1 and TRBJ2-5; D uncertain. Trimming removed 3 bases at V and 1 base at J, with 6 bases between. Germline V gene lookup returns CDR1 SGHAT and CDR2 FQDESV (reference sequence). The CDR3 contains 13 residues. This CDR3 reads CASSFGGQETQYF. CDR3 in DNA: TGTGCCAGCAGCTTTGGCGGCCAAGAGACCCAGTACTTC. Filled out from reference TRBV11-1 and TRBJ2-5, the complete variable domain reads EAEVAQSPRYKITEKSQAVAFWCDPISGHATLYWYRQILGQGPELLVQFQDESVVDDSQLPKDRFSAERLKGVDSTLKIQPAELGDSAMYLCASSFGGQETQYFGPGTRLLVL.

On this clone itself: Other DNA sequences within the sample encode an identical CDR3. The chain is built from TRBV29-1 and TRBJ2-4, with D possibly being TRBD1 or TRBD2 (6 bases each). Germline CDR1 SQVTM, CDR2 ANQGSEA. Trimming cost V 6 bases and J 1 base, with 10 bases left between them. The length of the CDR3 is 13 residues. The CDR3 reads CSVGGRAKNIQYF. The CDR3 DNA reads as TGCAGCGTCGGGGGCAGGGCCAAAAACATTCAGTACTTC.

This clone has ten or more counts. This rearrangement joins TRBV14 to TRBJ2-3; the D gene could be TRBD1 or TRBD2 (5 bases each). With 1 base removed from V and 0 bases from J, the gap between germline ends came to 8 bases. The V gene's germline CDR1 is SGHDN and CDR2 FVKESK. The CDR3 has 15 amino acids. The CDR3 loop is CASSQGDLSTDTQYF. CDR3 nucleotides: TGTGCCAGCAGCCAAGGGGACCTCAGCACAGATACGCAGTATTTT.

This chain connects TRBV19 to TRBJ2-7; TRBD2 matches at 12 bases. V gave up 5 bases and J gave up 2 bases; unmatched junction bases: 4. CDR3 size: 15 residues. In germline, CDR1 is LNHDA, CDR2 SQIVND (reference sequence). The CDR3: CASSAGLAGPYEQYF. The CDR3 DNA sequence: TGTGCCAGTAGTGCCGGACTAGCGGGACCCTACGAGCAGTACTTC.

This chain connects TRBV30 to TRBJ1-2, with 7 bases fitting TRBD1. In germline, CDR1 is GTSNPN, CDR2 SVGIG (reference sequence). J gave up 8 bases and V 4 bases, and 13 bases lay outside the gene matches. The CDR3 length is 14 residues. The CDR3 spells CAWNHGTDGRGYTF. Here the CDR3 DNA reads TGTGCCTGGAATCACGGGACAGATGGTAGAGGCTACACCTTC.

The chain uses TRBV29-1 and TRBJ1-3; D uncertain. Germline CDR1 reads SQVTM; CDR2 reads ANQGSEA. V was cut by 6 bases and J by 4 bases, with 7 bases left in between. The CDR3 is 11 residues long. CDR3 sequence (DNA): TGCAGCGTCTCTTCGGGAAACACCATATATTTT. Encoded protein: CSVSSGNTIYF.

V and J are TRBV15 and TRBJ1-2, with no clear D. V lost 1 base and J 6 bases, leaving 6 bases between the germline ends. Germline V gene sequence: CDR1 LNHNV, CDR2 YYDKDF (reference sequence). This CDR3 is built from 12 residues. CDR3 residues: CATSRGADGYTF. CDR3 nucleotide sequence: TGTGCCACCAGCAGAGGGGCTGATGGCTACACCTTC.

This chain uses TRBV2 with TRBJ1-1; perhaps TRBD1 as D (6 bases). Between the trimmed V and J ends, which lost 6 bases and 3 bases, there was a span of 8 bases. The CDR3 length is 12 residues. Germline assignment: CDR1 SNHLY and CDR2 FYNNEI. CDR3 region: CASRDSHTEAFF. The DNA of the CDR3 is TGTGCCAGCAGGGACAGTCACACTGAAGCTTTCTTT.

The table lists this clone with a few counts. The CDR3 spells CASSHGTGVFYEQYF. As DNA, the CDR3 is TGTGCCAGCAGCCACGGGACAGGGGTTTTCTACGAGCAGTACTTC. V is TRBV5-4 and J is TRBJ2-7; the match to TRBD1 covers 10 bases. The CDR3 runs 15 residues. With V trimmed by 4 bases and J by 3 bases, 7 bases remained unmatched. Germline V gives CDR1 SGHNT, CDR2 YYREEE (reference sequence).

The rearrangement links TRBV10-3 to TRBJ2-7; tentative D call: TRBD1 (6 bases). Trimming left V 4 bases short and J 6 bases short, with 16 bases between. The CDR3 runs 14 residues. Per the germline V gene, CDR1 is ENHRY and CDR2 is SYGVKD. This CDR3 is CAISAVQGSGEQYF. The CDR3 region has the DNA TGTGCCATCAGTGCGGTACAGGGCAGCGGCGAGCAGTACTTC.

For this clone: This specimen includes other DNA sequences encoding the same CDR3. The chain carries TRBV9 and TRBJ1-5; no clear D. The V end was cut by 2 bases, the J end by 6 bases, with 9 bases between. Germline values: CDR1 SGDLS, CDR2 YYNGEE. The CDR3 loop spans 13 amino acids. The CDR3 region has the DNA TGTGCCAGCAGCGTTGGGCCCAGTCAGCCCCAGCATTTT. Translating gives CASSVGPSQPQHF.

The V and J genes are TRBV13 and TRBJ2-7; D might be TRBD1 (5 bases). V was clipped by 6 bases and J by 4 bases, with 13 bases between them. CDR1 PRHDT and CDR2 FYEKMQ come from the germline V gene (reference sequence). The CDR3 totals 13 residues. CDR3 bases: TGTGCCAGCAGTCATCCACAGGAGTACGAGCAGTACTTC. Translated, it gives CASSHPQEYEQYF.

This clone has more than one count but fewer than ten. This chain links TRBV18 with TRBJ2-1; no definite D call. The CDR3 runs to 15 residues. The V end was cut by 6 bases, the J end by 8 bases, with 20 bases between. Germline CDR1 reads KGHSH; CDR2 reads LQKENI. The CDR3 bases are TGTGCCAGCTCGCTCGGGCTCAAAATTGCATATGAGCAGTTCTTC. Amino acids: CASSLGLKIAYEQFF.

The gene calls are TRBV9 and TRBJ2-1; 9 bases agree with TRBD2. This CDR3 region has 15 residues. The V gene's germline CDR1 is SGDLS and CDR2 YYNGEE. V was pared by 4 bases and J by 2 bases, with 4 bases of the junction left unmatched. The CDR3 nucleotides read TGTGCCAGCAGCCGCGGGGGGGAGGCCTACAATGAGCAGTTCTTC. Translated: CASSRGGEAYNEQFF.